The 26 T cell receptor beta chains in this list originate from one sample, sequenced in a study of cytomegalovirus exposure and HLA in healthy donors. A multiplex PCR was run with 60 Vbeta primers and 13 Jbeta primers. Some clones are missing from TCRdb's copy, which holds only in-frame ones; the method was immunoSEQ multiplex PCR. Of 200,000 to 300,000 clones in the sample, roughly four fifths were seen once. Sequencing was done on a sample of PBMCs. The receptors stem from a woman aged 40 to 55 in good health and CMV-seropositive.

The J gene is TRBJ1-1, the V gene TRBV6-6; 9 bases are a match to TRBD1. Trimming took 6 bases from V and 5 from J; bases not matched to a gene: 13. This CDR3 comprises 16 residues. Germline CDR1 is MNHNY and CDR2 is SVGAGI (reference sequence). In DNA form, the CDR3 reads TGTGCCAGCAGCCCCGGGGGGACAGGGATGGGTACTGAAGCTTTCTTT. Translated: CASSPGGTGMGTEAFF.

The chain uses TRBV11-3 and TRBJ1-2, with D hard to call. Germline V gives CDR1 SGHNT, CDR2 YENEEA. CDR3 length: 15 residues. Trimming removed 5 bases from V and 3 bases from J, with 16 bases in between. The CDR3 region has the DNA TGTGCCAGCAGCCCGTTTGGGAGCCTGGACTATGGCTACACCTTC. Protein product: CASSPFGSLDYGYTF.

The chain uses TRBV6-1 and TRBJ1-2, with D unresolved. Trimming stripped 3 bases from V and 5 bases from J, with 16 bases between. Germline V lookup: CDR1 MNHNS, CDR2 SASEGT. The CDR3 consists of 15 residues. CDR3 sequence (DNA): TGTGCCAGCAGTGACGGTCCCGGGAGCCAGTATGGCTACACCTTC. Translated: CASSDGPGSQYGYTF.

This clone was seen only once. The V gene is TRBV5-8, the J gene TRBJ2-7; possible D gene TRBD1, 5 bases. The V gene's germline CDR1 is SGHTS and CDR2 YDEGEE. V dropped 4 bases and J dropped 0 bases, with 14 bases sitting between them. This CDR3 has 15 residues. CDR3 sequence (DNA): TGTGCCAGCAGCCGCGGCAGGGCAGGCTCCTACGAGCAGTACTTC. Protein sequence: CASSRGRAGSYEQYF.

The chain carries TRBV15 and TRBJ1-2; D unresolved. V was clipped by 8 bases and J by 0 bases, with 7 bases between them. The CDR3 runs 12 residues. Germline-derived CDR1 and CDR2 are LNHNV and YYDKDF (reference sequence). The CDR3 nucleotides are TGTGCCACCGGACTGGCTAACTATGGCTACACCTTC. Translated, it gives CATGLANYGYTF.

The chain links TRBV6-5 to TRBJ2-7; 8 bases are a match to TRBD2. Germline V gene data show CDR1 as MNHEY and CDR2 as SVGAGI. The length of the CDR3 is 14 residues. With V trimmed by 6 bases and J by 6 bases, 10 bases remained unmatched. The CDR3 nucleotides are TGTGCCAGCAGCCCCCTTTTTGGGACTAGCGAGCAGTACTTC. Encoded protein: CASSPLFGTSEQYF.

This clone has just a few counts. This rearrangement joins TRBV2 to TRBJ1-2; D gene unclear. Germline-derived CDR1 and CDR2 are SNHLY and FYNNEI. There are 13 residues in the CDR3. The V end was cut by 8 bases, the J end by 4 bases, with 14 bases between. The CDR3 bases are TGTGCCAGCCAATCCGACGGACTCTATGGCTACACCTTC. Translating gives CASQSDGLYGYTF.

This chain links TRBV27 with TRBJ2-1; 12 bases line up with TRBD2. The V gene's germline CDR1 is MNHEY and CDR2 SMNVEV (reference sequence). The CDR3 covers 15 residues. The ends lost 4 bases at V and 8 bases at J; junction bases unmatched: 6. CDR3 loop: CASSSLTSGSYEQFF. CDR3 DNA: TGTGCCAGCAGTTCCTTGACTAGCGGGAGCTATGAGCAGTTCTTC.

The chain is built from TRBV7-2 and TRBJ2-7, with D possibly TRBD1 on 5 matching bases. Trimming cost V 1 base and J 6 bases, with 10 bases left between them. Germline loops: CDR1 SGHTA, CDR2 FQGNSA. The CDR3 has 13 residues. CDR3 region: CASSLESRVEQYF. The CDR3 DNA reads TGTGCCAGCAGCTTAGAGTCCAGGGTCGAGCAGTACTTC.

The V call is TRBV19, the J call TRBJ2-7, with TRBD1 as a possible D gene (5 bases). Germline V gives CDR1 LNHDA, CDR2 SQIVND (reference sequence). Trimming removed 6 bases from V and 1 base from J, with 10 bases in between. The length of the CDR3 is 13 residues. CDR3 residues: CASRMTESYEQYF. The CDR3 coding sequence is TGTGCCAGTAGGATGACAGAGTCCTACGAGCAGTACTTC.

The chain links TRBV6-6 to TRBJ2-7, with 12 bases matching TRBD2. Germline V gene sequence: CDR1 MNHNY, CDR2 SVGAGI (reference sequence). This CDR3 contains 14 residues. V was clipped by 6 bases and J by 6 bases; unmatched bases: 6. The CDR3 region has the DNA TGTGCCAGCAGCCAGACTAGCGGGAGTGTCGAGCAGTACTTC. Protein sequence: CASSQTSGSVEQYF.

The genes are TRBV6-5 and TRBJ2-6; TRBD1 is a possible D gene (6 bases). Germline loops: CDR1 MNHEY, CDR2 SVGAGI. The CDR3 is 15 residues long. Trimming left V 2 bases short and J 2 bases short, with 7 bases between. The CDR3 DNA reads TGTGCCAGCAGTTACCAGGGGACTGGGGCCAACGTCCTGACTTTC. It codes for CASSYQGTGANVLTF.

The chain is built from TRBV13 and TRBJ1-6; D is unresolved. The germline V gene encodes CDR1 PRHDT and CDR2 FYEKMQ (reference sequence). This CDR3 is built from 14 residues. The V gene lost 4 bases and the J gene lost 6 bases, with 10 bases spanning the gap. CDR3 sequence: CASSSGMSNSPLHF. CDR3 sequence (DNA): TGTGCCAGCAGCTCCGGGATGAGTAATTCACCCCTCCACTTT. The whole variable domain, remainder taken from reference TRBV13 and TRBJ1-6, is AAGVIQSPRHLIKEKRETATLKCYPIPRHDTVYWYQQGPGQDPQFLISFYEKMQSDKGSIPDRFSAQQFSDYHSELNMSSLELGDSALYFCASSSGMSNSPLHFGNGTRLTVT.

This sequence joins TRBV30 and TRBJ1-4; 7 nucleotides agree with TRBD1. The germline V gene has CDR1 GTSNPN and CDR2 SVGIG (reference sequence). V gave up 1 base and J gave up 5 bases; unmatched junction bases: 4. The CDR3 length is 14 residues. The CDR3 nucleotides are TGTGCCTGGAGTGAGGGACAGCAAAATGAAAAACTGTTTTTT. Translation: CAWSEGQQNEKLFF.

The chain recombines TRBV7-9 with TRBJ1-3; weak D call: TRBD1 (5 bases). The CDR3 spans 15 residues. The germline V gene has CDR1 SEHNR and CDR2 FQNEAQ (reference sequence). V was clipped by 4 bases and J by 0 bases, with 10 bases between them. For the CDR3, the DNA is TGTGCCAGCAGCTCCTCAGGGTCCTCTGGAAACACCATATATTTT. Amino acid sequence: CASSSSGSSGNTIYF. The variable domain in full, completed from reference TRBV7-9 and TRBJ1-3, reads DTGVSQNPRHKITKRGQNVTFRCDPISEHNRLYWYRQTLGQGPEFLTYFQNEAQLEKSRLLSDRFSAERPKGSFSTLEIQRTEQGDSAMYLCASSSSGSSGNTIYFGEGSWLTVV.

This chain links TRBV7-9 with TRBJ1-3; the match to TRBD1 covers 8 bases. The germline CDR1 and CDR2 sequences are SEHNR and FQNEAQ (reference sequence). J was trimmed by 7 bases and V by 5 bases; bases with no gene match: 1. This CDR3 is built from 12 residues. The CDR3 loop reads CASSRQGNTIYF. As DNA, the CDR3 is TGTGCCAGCAGCCGACAGGGGAACACCATATATTTT. The full variable domain, completed using reference TRBV7-9 and TRBJ1-3, is DTGVSQNPRHKITKRGQNVTFRCDPISEHNRLYWYRQTLGQGPEFLTYFQNEAQLEKSRLLSDRFSAERPKGSFSTLEIQRTEQGDSAMYLCASSRQGNTIYFGEGSWLTVV.

The chain links TRBV27 to TRBJ2-5; perhaps TRBD2 as D (6 bases). Germline V CDR1 and CDR2: MNHEY, SMNVEV (reference sequence). The CDR3 is made up of 15 amino acids. V lost 7 bases and J 3 bases, leaving 18 bases between the germline ends. The CDR3 DNA follows: TGTGCCAGCATATTCTCGGAGGGCCTAGAAGAGACCCAGTACTTC. It yields the protein CASIFSEGLEETQYF.

This clone was seen only once. The chain is built from TRBV14 and TRBJ1-1; D might be TRBD1 (6 bases). Germline V lookup: CDR1 SGHDN, CDR2 FVKESK. V lost 6 bases to trimming and J lost 4 bases, with 15 bases between them. This CDR3 has 14 residues. CDR3 nucleotide sequence: TGTGCCAGCAGTCGACGCCTACAGGGCACTGAAGCTTTCTTT. Protein: CASSRRLQGTEAFF.

V usage is TRBV7-2 and J usage is TRBJ2-7; TRBD1 matches at 11 bases. Germline V gives CDR1 SGHTA, CDR2 FQGNSA. Unmatched junction bases numbered 9, after V lost 4 bases and J lost 10 bases. The CDR3 is made up of 14 amino acids. CDR3 in DNA: TGTGCCAGCAGCTACCAATCGGACAGGGGGCTACAGTACTTC. Translating gives CASSYQSDRGLQYF.

The CDR3 DNA follows: TGTGCCAGCAGCTTGAAACAGGAAGCTTTCTTT. Protein product: CASSLKQEAFF. The V gene is TRBV5-8, the J gene TRBJ1-1; D gene ambiguous. Per the germline V gene, CDR1 is SGHTS and CDR2 is YDEGEE. This CDR3 is built from 11 residues. The V and J ends lost 1 base and 8 bases respectively, with 6 bases between them.

The chain carries TRBV28 and TRBJ2-1, with D possibly matching TRBD2 (6 bases). The CDR3 is 14 residues long. In germline, CDR1 is MDHEN, CDR2 SYDVKM. The ends were cut back, 3 bases at V and 7 bases at J, with 13 bases in the middle. The CDR3 protein is CASSFGFGSNEQFF. The CDR3 region has the DNA TGTGCCAGCAGTTTCGGCTTCGGGAGTAATGAGCAGTTCTTC.

The rearrangement links TRBV11-3 to TRBJ1-1; 9 nucleotides align to TRBD1. This CDR3 is built from 16 residues. V gave up 5 bases and J gave up 3 bases; unmatched junction bases: 10. The germline CDR1 and CDR2 sequences are SGHNT and YENEEA. The CDR3, as DNA: TGTGCCAGCAGCCCCCCCAGGACAGGGGTATACACTGAAGCTTTCTTT. This sequence encodes CASSPPRTGVYTEAFF.

The chain combines TRBV4-2 with TRBJ2-3, with D unresolved. V lost 1 base and J lost 4, with 12 bases in between. Germline CDR1 LGHNA, CDR2 YNFKEQ. The CDR3 runs to 15 residues. The CDR3 sequence is CASSQAGAAADTQYF. The CDR3 bases are TGTGCCAGCAGCCAAGCTGGAGCCGCGGCAGATACGCAGTATTTT.

The chain recombines TRBV7-2 with TRBJ2-7, with D unresolved. This CDR3 is built from 12 residues. Per the germline V gene, CDR1 is SGHTA and CDR2 is FQGNSA. V was clipped by 6 bases and J by 1 base, with 7 bases between them. This CDR3 reads CASRRESYEQYF. The CDR3 coding sequence is TGTGCCAGCAGACGAGAGTCCTACGAGCAGTACTTC.

The rearrangement links TRBV7-2 to TRBJ1-5, with 8 positions matching TRBD1. Germline CDR1 reads SGHTA; CDR2 reads FQGNSA. The CDR3 contains 15 residues. V was pared by 7 bases and J by 0 bases, with 5 bases of the junction left unmatched. The CDR3 sequence is CASTSTGGSNQPQHF. The CDR3 DNA is TGTGCCAGCACTTCAACAGGGGGTAGCAATCAGCCCCAGCATTTT. Full variable domain (missing parts from reference TRBV7-2 and TRBJ1-5): GAGVSQSPSNKVTEKGKDVELRCDPISGHTALYWYRQSLGQGLEFLIYFQGNSAPDKSGLPSDRFSAERTGGSVSTLTIQRTQQEDSAVYLCASTSTGGSNQPQHFGDGTRLSIL.

The V call is TRBV5-1, the J call TRBJ2-7; TRBD2 might be the D (6 bases). There are 15 residues in the CDR3. Germline V lookup: CDR1 SGHRS, CDR2 YFSETQ. Trimming took 4 bases from V and 2 from J, leaving 16 bases between them. CDR3 sequence (DNA): TGCGCCAGCAGCGCGTCCCCGGGGGATACCTACGAGCAGTACTTC. Its protein is CASSASPGDTYEQYF.